Listed here is a single T cell receptor beta chain. Antigen unknown. These data originate in a study of T cell responses to AZD1222 COVID-19 vaccine. Study-wide results and limits: At 160-218 and 743-854, vaccine-associated CD4 TCRs were dominant, and they spanned spike. Clonal diversity was possibly underestimated, and the donors were mostly white British, with more females. No repertoire was sampled before or during the peak T cell response, only after it.

Repertoires were generated with immunoSEQ multiplex PCR, while TCRdb's copy carries only in-frame clones and drops some. Among tens of thousands of clones listed, roughly nine tenths were seen once. CDR1 MNHEY and CDR2 SVGAGI come from the germline V gene. Trimming took off 7 bases at V and 2 bases at J, with 15 bases between the two ends. The CDR3 sequence is 15 residues long. The chain uses TRBV6-5 and TRBJ1-5; D gene unclear. The sequencing used peripheral blood, collected on day 0 of AZD1222 vaccination. The TCR comes from an adult in good health. The CDR3 is CASNHFPEGNQPQHF. The CDR3, as DNA: TGTGCCAGCAACCACTTCCCGGAGGGCAATCAGCCCCAGCATTTT.